This is a list of T cell receptor beta chains from one sample in a study of blood T cell repertoires in COVID-19. Only in-frame clones appear in the TCRdb table, and some are missing; sequencing was by immunoSEQ multiplex PCR. The sample lists 400,000 to 450,000 clones, roughly 90% occurring once. Sequenced material: peripheral blood. The receptors were gathered from a woman younger than 45 with active or convalescent COVID-19. Each CDR3 is given with its conserved first and last residue. Fields, in order: J gene, D gene, V gene, clone size, CDR3 protein, CDR3 DNA. The D gene is left open where the match is weak. Expanded clones get a size class; other rows say once, few or many, or leave the size out.

TRBJ1-4 | - | TRBV6-1 | - | CASSDPLNEKLFF | TGTGCCAGCAGTGACCCCCTTAATGAAAAACTGTTTTTT
TRBJ1-4 | - | TRBV7-9 | few | CASSLREGGEKLFF | TGTGCCAGCAGCCTCAGGGAGGGAGGAGAAAAACTGTTTTTT
TRBJ2-1 | TRBD2 | TRBV5-4 | once | CASSQGLSSYNEQFF | TGTGCCAGCAGCCAGGGACTATCCTCCTACAATGAGCAGTTCTTC
TRBJ2-1 | TRBD2 | TRBV6-4 | - | CASSLAGGPVNEQFF | TGTGCCAGCAGTCTAGCGGGAGGGCCGGTTAATGAGCAGTTCTTC
TRBJ2-3 | - | TRBV6-1 | - | CASSDIQGWSSTDTQYF | TGTGCCAGCAGTGACATACAGGGATGGTCTAGCACAGATACGCAGTATTTT
TRBJ1-2 | TRBD1 | TRBV5-6 | - | CASSASTTGTGRYGYTF | TGTGCCAGCAGCGCTTCCACTACCGGGACAGGGAGGTATGGCTACACCTTC
TRBJ2-7 | - | TRBV5-4 | - | CASSLGRQGSYEQYF | TGTGCCAGCAGCTTGGGTAGGCAGGGTAGCTACGAGCAGTACTTC
TRBJ1-1 | - | TRBV6-5 | - | CASSYSDTMNTEAFF | TGTGCCAGCAGCTATTCGGACACCATGAACACTGAAGCTTTCTTT
TRBJ2-7 | TRBD1 | TRBV5-5 | - | CASSQTGTGGEQYF | TGTGCCAGCAGCCAAACCGGGACAGGGGGCGAGCAGTACTTC
TRBJ1-6 | TRBD1 | TRBV27 | - | CASSLSGQGPTNSPLHF | TGTGCCAGCAGTTTATCCGGACAGGGCCCGACAAATTCACCCCTCCACTTT
TRBJ2-2 | TRBD2 | TRBV28 | - | CASLGLAGVAGELFF | TGTGCCAGCCTTGGACTAGCGGGAGTCGCCGGGGAGCTGTTTTTT
TRBJ1-2 | - | TRBV19 | - | CASSSQRSLGYTF | TGTGCCAGTAGTAGCCAGAGGTCCTTGGGCTACACCTTC
TRBJ1-6 | - | TRBV6-4 | many | CASTESYNSPLHF | TGTGCCAGCACGGAGAGTTATAATTCACCCCTCCACTTT
TRBJ2-7 | - | TRBV6-1 | - | CASSEGPGKNSYEQYF | TGTGCCAGCAGTGAAGGCCCAGGAAAGAACTCCTACGAGCAGTACTTC
TRBJ1-2 | - | TRBV11-2 | - | CASSYGQYGYTF | TGTGCCAGCAGCTATGGACAGTATGGCTACACCTTC
TRBJ1-5 | TRBD1 | TRBV28 | - | CASSLNRGYQPQHF | TGTGCCAGCAGTTTAAACAGGGGATATCAGCCCCAGCATTTT
TRBJ1-2 | - | TRBV18 | - | CASSPSTDRPPDTF | TGTGCCAGCTCACCATCTACGGACAGACCTCCTGACACCTTC
TRBJ1-4 | - | TRBV30 | few | CAWGTTITNEKLFF | TGTGCCTGGGGGACGACAATCACAAATGAAAAACTGTTTTTT
TRBJ2-5 | - | TRBV2 | - | CASGELSREETQYF | TGTGCCAGCGGAGAGTTGAGCAGGGAAGAGACCCAGTACTTC
TRBJ2-7 | TRBD1 | TRBV2 | - | CASIPPGGQGYEQYF | TGTGCCAGCATCCCTCCCGGGGGACAGGGCTACGAGCAGTACTTC
TRBJ1-3 | - | TRBV6-5 | once | CASSYSDSGNTIYF | TGTGCCAGCAGTTACTCGGACAGCGGAAACACCATATATTTT
TRBJ1-6 | - | TRBV9 | once | CASSVTDTPNSPLHF | TGTGCCAGCAGCGTGACAGACACCCCTAATTCACCCCTCCACTTT
TRBJ2-7 | TRBD1 | TRBV27 | - | CASSGTGGYEQYF | TGTGCCAGCAGTGGGACAGGGGGTTACGAGCAGTACTTC
TRBJ2-7 | - | TRBV5-6 | once | CASSPGQRSSYEQYF | TGTGCCAGCAGCCCCGGACAGCGTAGCTCCTACGAGCAGTACTTC
TRBJ2-1 | TRBD2 | TRBV7-9 | - | CASSLPGGGREGNEQFF | TGTGCCAGCAGCCTCCCCGGGGGCGGGAGGGAGGGCAATGAGCAGTTCTTC
TRBJ1-1 | TRBD1 | TRBV29-1 | - | CSVQGEDTEAFF | TGCAGCGTGCAGGGGGAGGACACTGAAGCTTTCTTT
TRBJ2-3 | TRBD2 | TRBV6-1 | - | CASSEVSGGKTDTQYF | TGTGCCAGCAGTGAAGTAAGCGGGGGGAAGACAGATACGCAGTATTTT
TRBJ1-2 | TRBD1 | TRBV6-5 | - | CASSSAGTGGEGYTF | TGTGCCAGCAGCTCAGCCGGGACAGGGGGAGAGGGCTACACCTTC
TRBJ1-3 | - | TRBV2 | many | CASSQSPGLSGNTIYF | TGTGCCAGCAGTCAATCCCCAGGACTCTCTGGAAACACCATATATTTT
TRBJ2-1 | TRBD2 | TRBV2 | - | CAGEREKNEQFF | TGTGCCGGGGAGCGGGAGAAGAATGAGCAGTTCTTC
TRBJ1-6 | TRBD1 | TRBV19 | - | CASSLPGQGAAGSPLHF | TGTGCCAGTAGTCTACCGGGACAGGGGGCGGCCGGATCACCCCTCCACTTT
TRBJ2-5 | TRBD2 | TRBV4-1 | - | CASSRTFIAGPQETQYF | TGCGCCAGCAGCCGAACCTTCATAGCGGGGCCTCAAGAGACCCAGTACTTC
TRBJ1-2 | - | TRBV11-2 | few | CASSPTTGGYLGYTF | TGTGCCAGCAGCCCAACCACGGGGGGTTACCTCGGCTACACCTTC
TRBJ2-1 | - | TRBV4-1 | - | CASRQVVRSYNEQFF | TGCGCCAGCAGACAGGTTGTCCGCTCCTACAATGAGCAGTTCTTC
TRBJ2-7 | - | TRBV13 | - | CASSLNDKSAYEQYF | TGTGCCAGCAGCTTAAACGATAAGTCAGCCTACGAGCAGTACTTC
TRBJ2-7 | - | TRBV11-2 | - | CASSLVQNYEQYF | TGTGCCAGCAGCTTAGTACAGAACTACGAGCAGTACTTC
TRBJ2-7 | TRBD1 | TRBV5-8 | - | CASSQTGIEQYF | TGTGCCAGCAGCCAGACAGGGATCGAGCAGTACTTC
TRBJ2-7 | TRBD2 | TRBV3-1/TRBV3-2 | once | CASSPRGLAETYEQYF | TGTGCCAGCAGCCCGCGGGGACTAGCGGAAACATACGAGCAGTACTTC